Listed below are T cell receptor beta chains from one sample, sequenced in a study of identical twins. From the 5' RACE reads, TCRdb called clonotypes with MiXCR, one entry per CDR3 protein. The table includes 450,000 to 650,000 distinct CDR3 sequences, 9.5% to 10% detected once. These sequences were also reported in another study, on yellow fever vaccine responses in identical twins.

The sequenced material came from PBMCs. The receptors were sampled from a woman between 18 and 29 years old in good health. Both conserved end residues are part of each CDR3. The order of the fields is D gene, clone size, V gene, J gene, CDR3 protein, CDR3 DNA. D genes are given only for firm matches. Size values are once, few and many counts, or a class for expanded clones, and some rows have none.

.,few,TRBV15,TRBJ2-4,CATSPSPGDIQYF,TGTGCCACCAGCCCAAGTCCCGGGGACATTCAGTACTTC
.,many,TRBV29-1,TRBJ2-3,CSAAYVVPTDTQYF,TGCAGCGCAGCCTACGTGGTGCCCACAGATACGCAGTATTTT
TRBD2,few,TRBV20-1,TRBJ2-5,CSAPPGTSGIPETQYF,TGCAGTGCACCCCCCGGGACTAGCGGGATCCCAGAGACCCAGTACTTC
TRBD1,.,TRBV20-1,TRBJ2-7,CSAETGTGGSYEQYF,TGCAGTGCCGAGACCGGGACAGGGGGCTCCTACGAGCAGTACTTC
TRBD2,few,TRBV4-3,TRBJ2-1,CASSPEGAGGPYNEQFF,TGCGCCAGCAGCCCAGAGGGGGCGGGAGGGCCGTACAATGAGCAGTTCTTC
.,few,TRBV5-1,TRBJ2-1,CASSLNPGTPAYNEQFF,TGCGCCAGCAGTTTAAACCCCGGGACGCCAGCCTACAATGAGCAGTTCTTC
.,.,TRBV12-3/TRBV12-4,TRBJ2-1,CAICPSRTTFGGHNEQFF,TGTGCCATCTGTCCTTCTAGGACTACCTTCGGAGGGCACAATGAGCAGTTCTTC
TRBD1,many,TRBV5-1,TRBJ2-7,CASSLWSGTVLYEQYF,TGCGCCAGCAGCTTGTGGTCCGGGACAGTTCTCTACGAGCAGTACTTC
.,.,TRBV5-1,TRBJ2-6,CASSPSKNSGANVLTF,TGCGCCAGCAGCCCTTCCAAGAACTCTGGGGCCAACGTCCTGACTTTC
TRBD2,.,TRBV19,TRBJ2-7,CASRREGVGSREQYF,TGTGCCAGTCGCCGGGAGGGGGTTGGGAGTCGAGAGCAGTACTTC
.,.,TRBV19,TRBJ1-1,CASSIKQGGRRTEAFF,TGTGCCAGTAGTATCAAACAGGGAGGGAGAAGGACTGAAGCTTTCTTT
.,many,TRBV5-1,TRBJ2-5,CASSSEGPKETQYF,TGCGCCAGCAGCTCGGAGGGGCCAAAAGAGACCCAGTACTTC
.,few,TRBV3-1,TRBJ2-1,CASSQEDGSRFF,TGTGCCAGCAGCCAAGAGGACGGATCTCGGTTCTTC
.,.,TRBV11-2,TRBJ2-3,CASSLGGAGVWAQYF,TGTGCCAGCAGCTTAGGAGGGGCAGGGGTTTGGGCGCAGTATTTT
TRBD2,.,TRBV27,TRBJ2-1,CATRTSGNEQFF,TGTGCCACCCGGACTAGCGGCAATGAGCAGTTCTTC
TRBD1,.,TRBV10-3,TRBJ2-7,CAISETGAEQYF,TGTGCCATCAGTGAGACAGGGGCCGAGCAGTACTTC
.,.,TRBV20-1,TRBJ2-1,CSAIGGVDMEQFF,TGCAGTGCTATTGGTGGGGTCGACATGGAGCAGTTCTTC
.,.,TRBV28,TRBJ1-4,CASTPPGTGKKLFF,TGTGCCAGCACCCCCCCGGGGACCGGAAAAAAACTGTTTTTT
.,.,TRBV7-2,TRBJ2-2,CASSLFVGNTGELFF,TGTGCCAGCAGCTTATTTGTGGGAAACACCGGGGAGCTGTTTTTT
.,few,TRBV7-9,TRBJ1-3,CASSSPSRNTIYF,TGTGCCAGCAGCTCCCCGTCGCGAAACACCATATATTTT
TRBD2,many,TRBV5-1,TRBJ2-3,CASSLARLAGGPSADTQYF,TGCGCCAGCAGCTTGGCCAGGCTAGCGGGGGGCCCGAGCGCCGATACGCAGTATTTT
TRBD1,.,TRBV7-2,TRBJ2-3,CASRTGDRDTQYF,TGTGCCAGCAGAACAGGGGACAGAGATACGCAGTATTTT
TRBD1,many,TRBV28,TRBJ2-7,CASSSGQNGEQYF,TGTGCCAGCAGTTCGGGACAGAATGGCGAGCAGTACTTC
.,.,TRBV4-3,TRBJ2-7,CASSQERTGTLGYEQYF,TGCGCCAGCAGCCAAGAGCGTACAGGGACGCTGGGCTACGAGCAGTACTTC
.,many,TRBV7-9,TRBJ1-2,CASSKDSTNYGYTF,TGTGCCAGCAGCAAGGACAGTACTAACTATGGCTACACCTTC
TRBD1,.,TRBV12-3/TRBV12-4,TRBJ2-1,CASSFGGQGNEQFF,TGTGCCAGCAGTTTTGGGGGACAGGGGAATGAGCAGTTCTTC
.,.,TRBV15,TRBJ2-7,CATSSTSSYEQYF,TGTGCCACCAGCAGCACTAGCTCCTACGAGCAGTACTTC
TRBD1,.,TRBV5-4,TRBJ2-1,CASSLRTGVEQFF,TGTGCCAGCAGCTTAAGGACAGGGGTTGAGCAGTTCTTC
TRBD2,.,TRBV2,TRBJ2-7,CASGSLAGVNYEQYF,TGTGCCAGCGGCTCCCTAGCGGGGGTCAACTACGAGCAGTACTTC